This T cell receptor beta chain comes out of a study of blood T cell repertoires in COVID-19. Study in general: The United States, Italy and Spain supplied acute and convalescent COVID-19 samples. The cDNA or gDNA used as material had been derived from T cells, B-cell-depleted T cells, or PBMCs.

This clone showed up many times. At one end, the junction sequence differs from germline, possibly due to a read error. Germline V gene data show CDR1 as LGHNA and CDR2 as YNFKEQ. The CDR3 runs 11 residues. The protocol was immunoSEQ multiplex PCR, while the TCRdb copy is restricted to in-frame clones and leaves out a portion. The sample lists fewer than 350,000 clones; 70% to 90% were seen once. The J gene is TRBJ1-1, the V gene TRBV4-2; D gene ambiguous. The sequencing input was peripheral blood. This clonotype originated in a woman aged 30 to 39 who had recovered from COVID-19. The CDR3 nucleotides read TGTGCCAGCAGCCAGGAGACTGACGCTTTCTTT. This codes for CASSQETDAFF.